A selection of T cell receptor beta chains follows, all from one sample in a study of type 1 regulatory T cells. For these receptors, no antigen is known. TCRdb re-analysed the reads in MiXCR, keeping a single row per CDR3 protein. The sample records a few thousand distinct CDR3 sequences, 20% to 30% being singletons. Sequencing was done on a sample of cultured type 1 regulatory T (Tr1) cells, either the whole culture or a sorted fraction (not recorded which). The receptors originated from a human donor in good health. Both conserved end residues are part of each CDR3. Where a row states a size, it is once, few, many or the class of an expanded clone; other rows omit it.

>medium-sized|TRBV19|TRBJ1-1
CASSSYGEWTEAFF
>-|TRBV6-6|TRBJ2-1
CASSSGLFYNEQFF
>-|TRBV10-3|TRBJ1-2
CAISETRSNYGYTF
>many|TRBV12-3/TRBV12-4|TRBJ2-7
CASSSRRDLAYEQYF
>large|TRBV5-1|TRBJ2-7
CASSSGTGLYEQYF
>few|TRBV3-1|TRBJ2-7
CASSLTRSEQYF
>many|TRBV9|TRBJ2-7
CASSSIPGTGDSYEQYF
>medium-sized|TRBV12-3/TRBV12-4|TRBJ2-5
CASSLRVGGGLAGGSQETQYF
>many|TRBV6-1|TRBJ1-1
CASSQRGGKNTEAFF
>-|TRBV20-1|TRBJ2-2
CSASRAGQRVTRELFF
>-|TRBV18|TRBJ2-2
CASSPRSGATGELFF
>few|TRBV6-5|TRBJ2-3
CASSYSAGTGATQYF
>many|TRBV7-6|TRBJ2-1
CASSLALGGAVYNEQFF
>-|TRBV2|TRBJ1-5
CASSDRTGFNQPQHF
>many|TRBV7-8|TRBJ1-6
CASSLLLANSPLHF
>few|TRBV20-1|TRBJ1-2
CSALDRATYGYTF
>few|TRBV11-2|TRBJ2-3
CASSSYLLAGVTDTQYF
>-|TRBV7-9|TRBJ2-7
CATSWGAGSYEQYF
>many|TRBV10-2|TRBJ1-5
CASSDRDEAPQHF
>few|TRBV29-1|TRBJ1-2
CSVVFAGRAYGYTF
>-|TRBV5-5|TRBJ1-6
CASSTRTGVSSSSPLHF
>few|TRBV11-2|TRBJ1-1
CASSFTGNPEAFF
>large|TRBV7-2|TRBJ2-7
CASSSGVDRGYEQYF
>many|TRBV6-6|TRBJ2-7
CASSWPIIGLGAYEQYF
>-|TRBV12-3/TRBV12-4|TRBJ1-1
CASSFGTSGAFF
>few|TRBV12-3/TRBV12-4|TRBJ2-1
CASSFQGLAGFNEQFF
>few|TRBV16|TRBJ1-6
CASSRSGDWSPLHF
>many|TRBV12-3/TRBV12-4|TRBJ1-5
CASSYGHGLSFNQPQHF
>medium-sized|TRBV29-1|TRBJ1-2
CSALGTDYGYTF
>-|TRBV12-3/TRBV12-4|TRBJ2-4
CASSASKNIQYF